The rows below give T cell receptor beta chains drawn from one sample of a study of response to subunit inactivated influenza vaccine. TCRdb recomputed calls from the RT-PCR reads with MiXCR, one row per CDR3 protein. The top ten hold about 11% of the sample, which has about 780,000 distinct CDR3 sequences, roughly 18% seen once. This sample comprised PBMCs from blood, obtained 5 days after vaccination. These receptors were taken from a man aged 50 to 60 who received an inactivated influenza vaccine. Each CDR3 is given with its conserved first and last residue. D genes are given only for firm matches. Expanded clones are given a class, and other clones once, few, many or no size at all.

D gene: TRBD2; clone size: .; V gene: TRBV3-1; J gene: TRBJ2-1; CDR3 DNA: TGTGCCAGCAGTCCTAGCGGGGTAGAGCAGTTCTTC; CDR3 protein: CASSPSGVEQFF
D gene: .; clone size: few; V gene: TRBV7-9; J gene: TRBJ2-1; CDR3 DNA: TGTGCCGTCACAGGGACCTCCTACAATGAGCAGTTCTTC; CDR3 protein: CAVTGTSYNEQFF
D gene: .; clone size: few; V gene: TRBV9; J gene: TRBJ2-2; CDR3 DNA: TGTGCCAGCAGCGCAACCCTTTCTTATTTAGGCGGGGAGCTGTTTTTT; CDR3 protein: CASSATLSYLGGELFF
D gene: .; clone size: .; V gene: TRBV29-1; J gene: TRBJ2-7; CDR3 DNA: TGCAGCGGAACACAGGGAATTCGGGGCGAGCAGTACTTC; CDR3 protein: CSGTQGIRGEQYF
D gene: TRBD2; clone size: few; V gene: TRBV7-2; J gene: TRBJ2-3; CDR3 DNA: TGTGCCAGCAGCTTAGGTCTGGGAGGGGCAGATACGCAGTATTTT; CDR3 protein: CASSLGLGGADTQYF
D gene: TRBD2; clone size: .; V gene: TRBV28; J gene: TRBJ2-7; CDR3 DNA: TGTGCCAGCAGCCACCGACTAGCGGGAGGGGGCAACGAGCAGTACTTC; CDR3 protein: CASSHRLAGGGNEQYF
D gene: TRBD2; clone size: .; V gene: TRBV20-1; J gene: TRBJ2-1; CDR3 DNA: TGCAGTGCTATTAGACTAGCGGGAGGTTATTACAATGAGCAGTTCTTC; CDR3 protein: CSAIRLAGGYYNEQFF
D gene: .; clone size: .; V gene: TRBV20-1; J gene: TRBJ1-2; CDR3 DNA: TGCAGTCTCCAGGGAGGCTATGGCTACACCTTC; CDR3 protein: CSLQGGYGYTF
D gene: .; clone size: .; V gene: TRBV4-2; J gene: TRBJ2-3; CDR3 DNA: TGTGCCAGCAGCCATCCAGGAGATACGCAGTATTTT; CDR3 protein: CASSHPGDTQYF
D gene: .; clone size: many; V gene: TRBV12-3/TRBV12-4; J gene: TRBJ2-1; CDR3 DNA: TGTGCCAGCAGTTCCGCTTTCAATTACTACAATGAGCAGTTCTTC; CDR3 protein: CASSSAFNYYNEQFF
D gene: .; clone size: many; V gene: TRBV24-1; J gene: TRBJ2-2; CDR3 DNA: TGTGCCACCAGTGATTCCTGGGAGCTGTTTTTT; CDR3 protein: CATSDSWELFF
D gene: .; clone size: few; V gene: TRBV10-3; J gene: TRBJ1-5; CDR3 DNA: TGTGCCATCAGCCAAGGTAGCAATCAGCCCCAGCATTTT; CDR3 protein: CAISQGSNQPQHF
D gene: .; clone size: many; V gene: TRBV29-1; J gene: TRBJ2-7; CDR3 DNA: TGCAGCGTAGTCCGGGACAACTCCTACGAGCAGTACTTC; CDR3 protein: CSVVRDNSYEQYF
D gene: .; clone size: once; V gene: TRBV11-3; J gene: TRBJ2-2; CDR3 DNA: TGTGCCAGCAGCCCCCAAGCCCAGGAGAACACCGGGGAGCTGTTTTTT; CDR3 protein: CASSPQAQENTGELFF
D gene: .; clone size: few; V gene: TRBV20-1; J gene: TRBJ2-1; CDR3 DNA: TGCAGTGCTGCTCCGGGGGGCAACAATGAGCAGTTCTTC; CDR3 protein: CSAAPGGNNEQFF
D gene: TRBD2; clone size: few; V gene: TRBV29-1; J gene: TRBJ2-1; CDR3 DNA: TGCAGCGTTGCAACTAGCGGAAACAATGAGCAGTTCTTC; CDR3 protein: CSVATSGNNEQFF
D gene: .; clone size: many; V gene: TRBV12-3/TRBV12-4; J gene: TRBJ2-7; CDR3 DNA: TGTGCCAGCAGTCACCATGGGGGCGAGCAGTACTTC; CDR3 protein: CASSHHGGEQYF
D gene: .; clone size: once; V gene: TRBV6-1; J gene: TRBJ2-5; CDR3 DNA: TGTGCCAGCAGTGAAGCCATCGGGGTGGAAGAGACCCAGTACTTC; CDR3 protein: CASSEAIGVEETQYF
D gene: .; clone size: .; V gene: TRBV6-1; J gene: TRBJ2-7; CDR3 DNA: TGTGCCAGCAAGTATGGGGGCTTGAGGAACTTC; CDR3 protein: CASKYGGLRNF
D gene: TRBD2; clone size: few; V gene: TRBV10-3; J gene: TRBJ2-3; CDR3 DNA: TGTGCCATCAGTTCAACTAGCGGGGGGGCATTGGATACGCAGTATTTT; CDR3 protein: CAISSTSGGALDTQYF
D gene: .; clone size: many; V gene: TRBV20-1; J gene: TRBJ2-1; CDR3 DNA: TGCAGTGCTAGAGATGTGATGGGGGCCGCCTACAATGAGCAGTTCTTC; CDR3 protein: CSARDVMGAAYNEQFF
D gene: .; clone size: few; V gene: TRBV20-1; J gene: TRBJ1-1; CDR3 DNA: TGCAGTACATTTCGATCTCCAGGGAACACTGAAGCTTTCTTT; CDR3 protein: CSTFRSPGNTEAFF
D gene: TRBD1; clone size: .; V gene: TRBV20-1; J gene: TRBJ1-2; CDR3 DNA: TGCACTCTTCCGGGACAGGGACCCTATGGCTACACCTTC; CDR3 protein: CTLPGQGPYGYTF
D gene: .; clone size: few; V gene: TRBV9; J gene: TRBJ1-4; CDR3 DNA: TGTGCCAGCAGCGTAGCTACGGGAGGACTTAATGAAAAACTGTTTTTT; CDR3 protein: CASSVATGGLNEKLFF
D gene: TRBD2; clone size: many; V gene: TRBV29-1; J gene: TRBJ2-3; CDR3 DNA: TGCAGCGTCAAGGGACTAGCGGGAGACTCTAGCACAGATACGCAGTATTTT; CDR3 protein: CSVKGLAGDSSTDTQYF
D gene: .; clone size: .; V gene: TRBV5-6; J gene: TRBJ1-5; CDR3 DNA: TGTGCCAGCAGCTTGACAGGGAAAGGTCAGCCCCAGCATTTT; CDR3 protein: CASSLTGKGQPQHF
D gene: .; clone size: few; V gene: TRBV12-3/TRBV12-4; J gene: TRBJ2-7; CDR3 DNA: TGTGCCAGCAGTTTACAGGGGTTGGTGGAGCAGTACTTC; CDR3 protein: CASSLQGLVEQYF
D gene: TRBD1; clone size: few; V gene: TRBV12-3/TRBV12-4; J gene: TRBJ2-3; CDR3 DNA: TGTGCCAGCAGCAATTCCGGGACAGACGGCTATGGCACAGATACGCAGTATTTT; CDR3 protein: CASSNSGTDGYGTDTQYF
D gene: TRBD1; clone size: .; V gene: TRBV28; J gene: TRBJ1-4; CDR3 DNA: TGTGCCAGCAGTGCCGGGACAGGGAATGAAAAACTGTTTTTT; CDR3 protein: CASSAGTGNEKLFF
D gene: .; clone size: .; V gene: TRBV20-1; J gene: TRBJ2-7; CDR3 DNA: TGCAGTGCTAGAGGGGGGGGCCTCGGTAGCTCCTACGAGCAGTACTTC; CDR3 protein: CSARGGGLGSSYEQYF
D gene: .; clone size: .; V gene: TRBV7-6; J gene: TRBJ2-7; CDR3 DNA: TGTGCCAGCAGCCCTACGATAGCCTCCCCCGAGCAGTACTTC; CDR3 protein: CASSPTIASPEQYF
D gene: .; clone size: few; V gene: TRBV18; J gene: TRBJ2-4; CDR3 DNA: TGTGCCAGCTCACCACCCACAGTACTAGCCAAAAACATTCAGTACTTC; CDR3 protein: CASSPPTVLAKNIQYF
D gene: .; clone size: few; V gene: TRBV29-1; J gene: TRBJ1-2; CDR3 DNA: TGCAGCGTTGACACACGAGACAGGAACTATGGCTACACCTTC; CDR3 protein: CSVDTRDRNYGYTF
D gene: TRBD2; clone size: many; V gene: TRBV7-6; J gene: TRBJ2-1; CDR3 DNA: TGTGCCAGCAGCTTAATAGCTAGCGGGAGCGGTAATGAGCAGTTCTTC; CDR3 protein: CASSLIASGSGNEQFF
D gene: .; clone size: .; V gene: TRBV12-3/TRBV12-4; J gene: TRBJ1-2; CDR3 DNA: TGTGCCAGCACCGACCGGGTCCTCTATGGCTACACCTTC; CDR3 protein: CASTDRVLYGYTF
D gene: TRBD1; clone size: few; V gene: TRBV12-3/TRBV12-4; J gene: TRBJ1-6; CDR3 DNA: TGTGCCAGCAGCCTGGACAGGGGGATCAATTCACCCCTCCACTTT; CDR3 protein: CASSLDRGINSPLHF
D gene: .; clone size: .; V gene: TRBV10-3; J gene: TRBJ1-5; CDR3 DNA: TGTGCCATCAGTGAGGGGGGTTTGCATCAGCCCCAGCATTTT; CDR3 protein: CAISEGGLHQPQHF
D gene: .; clone size: .; V gene: TRBV7-2; J gene: TRBJ2-7; CDR3 DNA: TGTGCCAGCAGGGCAGGGGAAACCTCCTACGAGCAGTACTTC; CDR3 protein: CASRAGETSYEQYF
D gene: TRBD2; clone size: .; V gene: TRBV20-1; J gene: TRBJ2-5; CDR3 DNA: TGCAGTGCATATCCGGGACTAGCGGGGGTACAAGAGACCCAGTACTTC; CDR3 protein: CSAYPGLAGVQETQYF
D gene: .; clone size: few; V gene: TRBV11-2; J gene: TRBJ2-1; CDR3 DNA: TGTGCCAGCAGCGACCTTAAGGTAGGGAGTGAGCAGTTCTTC; CDR3 protein: CASSDLKVGSEQFF
D gene: .; clone size: few; V gene: TRBV12-3/TRBV12-4; J gene: TRBJ2-7; CDR3 DNA: TGTGCCAGCAGATGGGGACGGTACTACGAGCAGTACTTC; CDR3 protein: CASRWGRYYEQYF
D gene: .; clone size: .; V gene: TRBV29-1; J gene: TRBJ2-7; CDR3 DNA: TGCAGCGTTGGGGGTGCGAGCTCCTACGAGCAGTACTTC; CDR3 protein: CSVGGASSYEQYF
D gene: .; clone size: few; V gene: TRBV29-1; J gene: TRBJ2-2; CDR3 DNA: TGCAGCGTTAAGGAGGGAGCGAACACCGGGGAGCTGTTTTTT; CDR3 protein: CSVKEGANTGELFF
D gene: TRBD1; clone size: .; V gene: TRBV12-3/TRBV12-4; J gene: TRBJ1-6; CDR3 DNA: TGTGCCAGCAGTCCGGGACAGTTAACAAATTCACCCCTCCACTTT; CDR3 protein: CASSPGQLTNSPLHF
D gene: .; clone size: .; V gene: TRBV15; J gene: TRBJ2-2; CDR3 DNA: TGTGCCACCAGCAGAACTCAAACTACCCCCGGGGAGCTGTTTTTT; CDR3 protein: CATSRTQTTPGELFF
D gene: TRBD1; clone size: .; V gene: TRBV5-1; J gene: TRBJ1-5; CDR3 DNA: TGCGCCAGCAGCGCCGGGACAGGGGACCCCCCCGGGCCCCAGCATTTT; CDR3 protein: CASSAGTGDPPGPQHF
D gene: TRBD1; clone size: .; V gene: TRBV6-1; J gene: TRBJ2-2; CDR3 DNA: TGTGCCAGCAGTGGACAGGGTAGTCGGACCGGGGAGCTGTTTTTT; CDR3 protein: CASSGQGSRTGELFF
D gene: .; clone size: .; V gene: TRBV4-2; J gene: TRBJ2-1; CDR3 DNA: TGTGCCAGCAGCCAAGAGGGCCGTAGCTCCTACAATGAGCAGTTCTTC; CDR3 protein: CASSQEGRSSYNEQFF
D gene: .; clone size: few; V gene: TRBV28; J gene: TRBJ2-6; CDR3 DNA: TGTGCCAGCATGGGCAGGGCTGGGGCCAACGTCCTGACTTTC; CDR3 protein: CASMGRAGANVLTF
D gene: TRBD2; clone size: .; V gene: TRBV30; J gene: TRBJ2-1; CDR3 DNA: TGTGCCTGGAGTGTAGCGGGAGGGAGCTCCTACAATGAGCAGTTCTTC; CDR3 protein: CAWSVAGGSSYNEQFF
D gene: .; clone size: .; V gene: TRBV4-3; J gene: TRBJ2-6; CDR3 DNA: TGCGCCAGCAGCCAAGATGCCCCCGGCTCGTTTGGGGCCAACGTCCTGACTTTC; CDR3 protein: CASSQDAPGSFGANVLTF
D gene: TRBD1; clone size: many; V gene: TRBV12-3/TRBV12-4; J gene: TRBJ1-1; CDR3 DNA: TGTGCCAGCACCCCGTCGGGACAGGACCGTGAAGCTTTCTTT; CDR3 protein: CASTPSGQDREAFF
D gene: .; clone size: once; V gene: TRBV7-3; J gene: TRBJ2-5; CDR3 DNA: TGTGCCAGCAGCCCGACTACCGCCCAGACCCAGTACTTC; CDR3 protein: CASSPTTAQTQYF
D gene: .; clone size: few; V gene: TRBV20-1; J gene: TRBJ2-5; CDR3 DNA: TGCAGTGCTAGTGCCCGGGAAGAGACCCAGTACTTC; CDR3 protein: CSASAREETQYF
D gene: .; clone size: .; V gene: TRBV11-2; J gene: TRBJ1-2; CDR3 DNA: TGTGCCAGCAGCTTAGTCTCGCGGGGGGGCTATGGCTACACCTTC; CDR3 protein: CASSLVSRGGYGYTF
D gene: TRBD2; clone size: many; V gene: TRBV27; J gene: TRBJ2-7; CDR3 DNA: TGTGCCAGCAGCCCTAGCGGGGGGCCTAGTGAGCAGTACTTC; CDR3 protein: CASSPSGGPSEQYF
D gene: .; clone size: .; V gene: TRBV29-1; J gene: TRBJ1-1; CDR3 DNA: TGCAGCGTAAGGACCGGGACACATAGAGAAGCTTTCTTT; CDR3 protein: CSVRTGTHREAFF